Each of the 16 T cell receptor beta chains below was sequenced from the same sample in a study of vaccination effects on CD4 cells after COVID-19. Data came from immunoSEQ multiplex PCR; TCRdb stores just in-frame clones and leaves some out. Found here are 68,000 or so clones, roughly 80% of them singletons; the top ten hold more than 9%. For these TCRs, the target antigens are not known. With the ViraFEST assay, the study expanded antigen-specific CD4+ T cells using viral peptide pools, then sequenced them. With more than nine days of culture completed, CD4+ T cells were isolated. None of the vaccinated had previously contracted SARS-CoV-2, and their nucleocapsid antibodies tested negative. Specimen: CD4+ T cells from PBMCs cultured with SARS-CoV-2 spike peptides, collected before COVID-19 vaccination. The receptor source for this set is a human donor who received a COVID-19 vaccine.

V gene TRBV7-9 combines with J gene TRBJ2-3; 8 bases fit TRBD1. V trimming: 8 bases; J trimming: 3 bases; junction bases outside the gene matches: 13. Germline V gene lookup returns CDR1 SEHNR and CDR2 FQNEAQ (reference sequence). The CDR3 covers 16 residues. The CDR3 DNA reads TGTGCCAGCGGCGCAAGCAGGGGGCGAGGGACAGATACGCAGTATTTT. Amino acid sequence: CASGASRGRGTDTQYF.

The genes are TRBV6-5 and TRBJ1-2, with D unresolved. Trimming stripped 6 bases from V and 5 bases from J, with 7 bases between. The CDR3 runs to 11 residues. Germline V gives CDR1 MNHEY, CDR2 SVGAGI. CDR3 nucleotide sequence: TGTGCCAGCAGCTCATCTTATGGCTACACCTTC. This sequence encodes CASSSSYGYTF.

This chain links TRBV9 with TRBJ1-1, with 9 nucleotides matching TRBD1. This CDR3 is built from 16 residues. J lost 0 bases, V lost 4 bases, and 7 bases had no gene match. The germline V gene encodes CDR1 SGDLS and CDR2 YYNGEE. In DNA, the CDR3 is TGTGCCAGCAGCCCGGGGACAGGGTCCTTGAACACTGAAGCTTTCTTT. It encodes CASSPGTGSLNTEAFF.

V gene TRBV7-3 combines with J gene TRBJ1-1; 8 positions match TRBD1. The V and J ends lost 2 bases and 7 bases, in that order; junction bases with no gene match: 0. The CDR3 spans 12 residues. The germline V gene has CDR1 SGHTA and CDR2 FQGTGA. The CDR3 sequence: CASSLGTGEAFF. The CDR3 DNA follows: TGTGCCAGCAGCTTAGGGACAGGTGAAGCTTTCTTT.

The chain is built from TRBV5-5 and TRBJ2-5; 10 positions match TRBD2. Unmatched junction bases numbered 5, after V lost 0 bases and J lost 0 bases. CDR3 length: 17 amino acids. CDR1 and CDR2 (germline): SGHKS, YYEKEE (reference sequence). Here the CDR3 reads CASSLVASGGHQETQYF. In DNA form, the CDR3 reads TGTGCCAGCAGCTTGGTTGCTAGCGGGGGCCACCAAGAGACCCAGTACTTC.

The gene calls are TRBV18 and TRBJ1-1; D remains ambiguous. Trimming shortened V by 3 bases and J by 3 bases, and 17 bases separated the two germline ends. The CDR3 contains 16 residues. The germline V gene encodes CDR1 KGHSH and CDR2 LQKENI. DNA for the CDR3: TGTGCCAGCTCACCTGCGGCGGCCGGGTATGACACTGAAGCTTTCTTT. It encodes CASSPAAAGYDTEAFF.

The chain is built from TRBV5-1 and TRBJ1-6; D remains unclear. This CDR3 has 13 residues. Germline CDR1 and CDR2: SGHRS and YFSETQ. Trimming pared 5 bases from V and 8 bases from J, leaving 11 bases between. The CDR3 loop reads CASSQSGDSPLHF. The CDR3 region has the DNA TGCGCCAGCAGTCAAAGCGGGGATTCACCCCTCCACTTT.

The rearrangement uses TRBV7-2 and TRBJ1-1; D gene ambiguous. Germline V gene data show CDR1 as SGHTA and CDR2 as FQGNSA. V was pared by 1 base and J by 8 bases, with 14 bases between. CDR3 length equals 14 residues. The CDR3 sequence is CASSLVPGVGEAFF. CDR3 bases: TGTGCCAGCAGCTTAGTTCCCGGGGTTGGGGAAGCTTTCTTT.

The chain carries TRBV2 and TRBJ2-5; 10 bases are shared with TRBD2. This CDR3 spans 16 amino acids. V lost 6 bases, J lost 1 base, and 8 bases stayed unmatched. CDR1 and CDR2 (germline): SNHLY, FYNNEI. The CDR3 here is CASSPYSGGFQETQYF. The CDR3 DNA sequence: TGTGCCAGCAGCCCTTATAGCGGGGGGTTCCAAGAGACCCAGTACTTC. The variable domain in full, with the rest retrieved from reference TRBV2 and TRBJ2-5, is EPEVTQTPSHQVTQMGQEVILRCVPISNHLYFYWYRQILGQKVEFLVSFYNNEISEKSEIFDDQFSVERPDGSNFTLKIRSTKLEDSAMYFCASSPYSGGFQETQYFGPGTRLLVL.

This chain joins TRBV11-2 and TRBJ2-5; 9 bases line up with TRBD1. The CDR3 spans 16 residues. Germline V gene lookup returns CDR1 SGHAT and CDR2 FQNNGV. Trimming removed 0 bases from V and 5 bases from J; junction bases left unmatched: 7. CDR3 in amino acids: CASSLDPGTGRETQYF. The CDR3 coding sequence is TGTGCCAGCAGCTTAGATCCCGGGACAGGGAGGGAGACCCAGTACTTC.

The chain uses TRBV15 and TRBJ2-5; no reliable D call. Looked up from germline, CDR1 is LNHNV and CDR2 is YYDKDF (reference sequence). Deletions cut 3 bases from V and 4 bases from J, with 6 bases between. CDR3 length: 12 amino acids. In nucleotides, the CDR3 is TGTGCCACCAGCAGGAAGGGAGAGACCCAGTACTTC. Its protein is CATSRKGETQYF. Combining the CDR3 with reference TRBV15 and TRBJ2-5 gives the whole variable domain DAMVIQNPRYQVTQFGKPVTLSCSQTLNHNVMYWYQQKSSQAPKLLFHYYDKDFNNEADTPDNFQSRRPNTSFCFLDIRSPGLGDTAMYLCATSRKGETQYFGPGTRLLVL.

The chain's CDR3 is CASSQEAGGTANTGELFF. The CDR3 bases are TGTGCCAGCAGCCAGGAAGCGGGGGGGACTGCGAACACCGGGGAGCTGTTTTTT. J is TRBJ2-2 and V is TRBV4-2, with TRBD2 identical over 10 bases. This CDR3 is 18 amino acids long. In germline, CDR1 is LGHNA, CDR2 YNFKEQ. With V trimmed by 3 bases and J by 0 bases, 7 bases remained unmatched.

This clone appeared once. The chain has TRBV7-2 and TRBJ2-3; 10 nucleotides match TRBD2. Losses at the gene ends were 5 bases for V and 2 bases for J; bases not matched to a gene: 10. Germline V lookup: CDR1 SGHTA, CDR2 FQGNSA. This CDR3 comprises 17 residues. In DNA, the CDR3 is TGTGCCAGCAGCCTAACCGGGACTAGCGCCTCCACAGATACGCAGTATTTT. It translates to CASSLTGTSASTDTQYF.

This clone was found a few times. The CDR3: CASSQHPGTGPLRGNTIYF. CDR3 DNA sequence: TGCGCCAGCAGCCAACACCCAGGAACTGGGCCCCTACGGGGAAACACCATATATTTT. This chain uses TRBV4-1 with TRBJ1-3; D is uncertain. The germline V and J ends were trimmed by 2 bases and 4 bases, with 24 bases remaining between them. Germline V gene lookup returns CDR1 MGHRA and CDR2 YSYEKL. This CDR3 is 19 amino acids long.

This chain links TRBV9 with TRBJ1-6; D uncertain. From germline, CDR1 is SGDLS and CDR2 YYNGEE. V shed 1 base and J shed 8 bases, with 7 bases lying between them. The CDR3 extends over 13 amino acids. CDR3 region: CASSVSKDSPLHF. CDR3 nucleotide sequence: TGTGCCAGCAGCGTAAGCAAGGATTCACCCCTCCACTTT.

The chain links TRBV15 to TRBJ1-1; D ambiguous. The germline CDR1 and CDR2 sequences are LNHNV and YYDKDF (reference sequence). The CDR3 has 13 residues. The ends were cut back, 5 bases at V and 0 bases at J, with 7 bases in the middle. CDR3 loop: CATSGQVNTEAFF. CDR3 nucleotides: TGTGCCACCAGCGGGCAGGTGAACACTGAAGCTTTCTTT.